These 28 T cell receptor beta chains were sequenced from one sample in a study of Graves' ophthalmopathy and Graves' hyperthyroidism. The authors amplified TCR beta CDR3 regions, and they did so from RNA transcripts for repertoire sequencing. After a first-round RT-PCR with HTBI primers, a second-round multiplex PCR was run. In TCRdb, the multiplex PCR reads were re-called with MiXCR into one record per CDR3 protein. The sample records a few hundred thousand distinct CDR3 sequences, 15% being singletons. The sequenced sample consisted of peripheral blood. These receptor sequences come from a woman aged 18 to 35 with stable Graves' hyperthyroidism.

The sample holds many counts of this clonotype. The CDR3 spells CASSYRESQPQHF. The DNA for the CDR3 is TGTGCCAGCAGCTACAGGGAAAGTCAGCCCCAGCATTTT. The V and J genes are TRBV7-9 and TRBJ1-5, with a weak D call TRBD1 (6 bases). V was pared by 4 bases and J by 6 bases, with 10 bases between. The CDR3 spans 13 residues. Germline assignment: CDR1 SEHNR and CDR2 FQNEAQ (reference sequence).

The V and J genes are TRBV9 and TRBJ2-7; TRBD2 aligns across 10 bases. The CDR3 covers 16 residues. Trimming at V came to 2 bases and at J to 0 bases, leaving 5 bases not matched to a gene. CDR1 is SGDLS and CDR2 is YYNGEE in the germline V gene. CDR3 protein: CASSVSGGSNSYEQYF. CDR3 nucleotide sequence: TGTGCCAGCAGCGTTAGCGGGGGGTCCAACTCCTACGAGCAGTACTTC.

The sample holds many counts of this clonotype. CDR3 residues: CASSRGTVNTGELFF. Here the CDR3 DNA reads TGTGCCAGCAGCAGGGGGACGGTTAACACCGGGGAGCTGTTTTTT. The gene calls are TRBV7-9 and TRBJ2-2, with TRBD1 as a possible D gene (6 bases). V was cut by 5 bases and J by 2 bases, with 12 bases left in between. The length of the CDR3 is 15 residues. Germline-derived CDR1 and CDR2 are SEHNR and FQNEAQ (reference sequence).

This clonotype was counted many times. The genes are TRBV6-2 or TRBV6-3 and TRBJ1-3; D might be TRBD1 (5 bases). This CDR3 has 15 residues. Germline lookup yields CDR1 MNHEY and CDR2 SVGEGT. V dropped 2 bases and J dropped 0 bases, with 8 bases sitting between them. CDR3 in amino acids: CASSYDRFSGNTIYF. In nucleotides, the CDR3 is TGTGCCAGCAGTTACGACAGATTCTCTGGAAACACCATATATTTT.

CDR3 protein: CASSVAGGDYEQYF. Here the CDR3 DNA reads TGTGCCAGCAGCGTCGCGGGGGGAGACTACGAGCAGTACTTC. The chain employs TRBV9 and TRBJ2-7, with TRBD2 matching over 8 bases. CDR3 length: 14 amino acids. J was trimmed by 3 bases and V by 2 bases; bases with no gene match: 4. The germline V gene encodes CDR1 SGDLS and CDR2 YYNGEE.

The V call is TRBV28, the J call TRBJ2-7; D may be TRBD1 (5 bases). The germline V gene encodes CDR1 MDHEN and CDR2 SYDVKM. The CDR3 loop spans 17 amino acids. V lost 4 bases and J lost 0, with 19 bases in between. The CDR3, as DNA: TGTGCCAGCAGTTCACTACAGGTTCAGACGCACTCCTACGAGCAGTACTTC. Translating gives CASSSLQVQTHSYEQYF. The full variable domain, in which reference TRBV28 and TRBJ2-7 provide the parts outside the CDR3, is DVKVTQSSRYLVKRTGEKVFLECVQDMDHENMFWYRQDPGLGLRLIYFSYDVKMKEKGDIPEGYSVSREKKERFSLILESASTNQTSMYLCASSSLQVQTHSYEQYFGPGTRLTVT.

This clonotype occurred many times. The V and J genes are TRBV10-1 and TRBJ1-1, with a tentative D call TRBD1 (5 bases). The CDR3 runs to 12 residues. Trimming shortened V by 6 bases and J by 7 bases, and 12 bases separated the two germline ends. Germline CDR1 is WNHNN and CDR2 is SYGVQD (reference sequence). CDR3 region: CASSGGGGEAFF. Written as DNA, the CDR3 is TGCGCCAGCAGCGGGGGAGGAGGTGAAGCTTTCTTT.

This clonotype was recorded many times. The chain combines TRBV7-2 with TRBJ1-5; TRBD1 is a possible D gene (5 bases). CDR3 length: 16 amino acids. Germline V gene data show CDR1 as SGHTA and CDR2 as FQGNSA. With 6 bases removed from V and 9 bases from J, the gap between germline ends came to 24 bases. CDR3 protein: CASSYASGRITGPQHF. The CDR3 DNA is TGTGCCAGCAGTTACGCATCGGGACGGATCACCGGGCCCCAGCATTTT.

This clonotype was seen repeatedly, ten times or more. The V call is TRBV12-3 or TRBV12-4, the J call TRBJ2-6; possible D gene TRBD1, 5 bases. The V gene lost 1 base and the J gene lost 2 bases, with 6 bases spanning the gap. This CDR3 is 15 amino acids long. The CDR3: CASSLEGTGANVLTF. The CDR3, as DNA: TGTGCCAGCAGTTTAGAGGGGACTGGGGCCAACGTCCTGACTTTC.

The sample holds many counts of this clonotype. V and J are TRBV27 and TRBJ2-2; 9 bases match TRBD1. The CDR3 has 15 residues. The ends lost 4 bases at V and 5 bases at J; junction bases unmatched: 5. Germline V lookup: CDR1 MNHEY, CDR2 SMNVEV (reference sequence). In DNA form, the CDR3 reads TGTGCCAGCAGTTGGGACAGGGCGGGTACCGGGGAGCTGTTTTTT. It specifies CASSWDRAGTGELFF.

This clonotype has a count of ten or more. The J gene is TRBJ1-1, the V gene TRBV12-3 or TRBV12-4; unclear D gene. This CDR3 spans 12 amino acids. The V and J ends lost 10 bases and 3 bases respectively, with 12 bases between them. The CDR3 DNA reads as TGTGCCACCCGATCACGTTACACTGAAGCTTTCTTT. It translates to CATRSRYTEAFF.

In its sample, this clonotype was seen a few times. This chain uses TRBV9 with TRBJ2-2, with 12 bases identical to TRBD2. Trimming removed 2 bases from V and 6 bases from J; junction bases left unmatched: 8. This CDR3 comprises 17 residues. Per the germline V gene, CDR1 is SGDLS and CDR2 is YYNGEE. CDR3 coding DNA: TGTGCCAGCAGCGTGGCTAGCGGGGGGGCCTCGGCCGGGGAGCTGTTTTTT. It yields the protein CASSVASGGASAGELFF.

This clonotype occurred many times. CDR3 nucleotide sequence: TGTGCCAGCAGTCATAGCGGGGCCTACGAGCAGTACTTC. Translation gives CASSHSGAYEQYF. The J gene is TRBJ2-7, the V gene TRBV11-3, with TRBD2 matching 8 bases. J gave up 2 bases and V 6 bases, and 3 bases lay outside the gene matches. The germline V gene encodes CDR1 SGHNT and CDR2 YENEEA. The CDR3 length is 13 residues.

This clonotype was detected many times. The rearrangement uses TRBV7-9 and TRBJ2-2; D unclear. Trimming pared 3 bases from V and 4 bases from J, leaving 12 bases between. CDR3 length equals 15 residues. Germline CDR1 reads SEHNR; CDR2 reads FQNEAQ (reference sequence). CDR3 bases: TGTGCCAGCAGCTTGTATGGGTCGAGCACCGGGGAGCTGTTTTTT. It translates to CASSLYGSSTGELFF.

The V and J genes are TRBV3-1 and TRBJ1-1, with a weak D call TRBD1 (6 bases). The V and J ends lost 1 base and 0 bases respectively, with 6 bases between them. The CDR3 length is 14 residues. In germline, CDR1 is LGHDT, CDR2 YNNKEL (reference sequence). CDR3 DNA sequence: TGTGCCAGCAGCCAAGGACAGGTGAACACTGAAGCTTTCTTT. Protein product: CASSQGQVNTEAFF.

This clonotype appeared many times. The CDR3 loop is CASTLGRQETQYF. The CDR3 nucleotides read TGCGCCAGCACCCTGGGGAGGCAAGAGACCCAGTACTTC. The chain links TRBV5-1 to TRBJ2-5, with D perhaps TRBD2 (6 bases). Per germline, CDR1 SGHRS and CDR2 YFSETQ. The V gene lost 6 bases and the J gene lost 2 bases, with 11 bases spanning the gap. The CDR3 has 13 residues.

A remark on this clonotype: One end of the junction is discordant with germline, which a read error may explain. The V call is TRBV18, the J call TRBJ1-1; D is unclear. From germline, CDR1 is KGHSH and CDR2 LQKENI. The CDR3 is 13 residues long. This chain's CDR3 is CTSSPPGGTEAFF. The CDR3 DNA reads TGTACCAGCTCACCTCCAGGAGGGACTGAAGCTTTCTTT.

Concerning this clonotype: Being one base from a much bigger clone, this may be a read error. The chain combines TRBV5-1 with TRBJ1-5; no reliable D call. The CDR3 spans 14 residues. Germline V gives CDR1 SGHRS, CDR2 YFSETQ. The CDR3 sequence is CAISFDPGGRPQHF. CDR3 DNA sequence: TGCGCCATCAGCTTCGACCCGGGCGGGCGGCCCCAGCATTTT.

This clonotype has a count of ten or more. The chain links TRBV11-2 to TRBJ2-2; the D gene is possibly TRBD1 (6 bases). Germline V lookup: CDR1 SGHAT, CDR2 FQNNGV. The CDR3 totals 14 residues. Trimming removed 8 bases at V and 3 bases at J, with 13 bases between. The DNA of the CDR3 is TGTGCCAGCGGCAGGGGACGAGACACCGGGGAGCTGTTTTTT. This sequence encodes CASGRGRDTGELFF.

This clonotype was seen at least ten times. The rearrangement joins TRBV20-1 to TRBJ2-5; D tentatively reads TRBD1 or TRBD2 (6 bases each). V was cut by 2 bases and J by 1 base, with 11 bases left in between. The CDR3 runs 14 residues. Germline V gene data show CDR1 as DFQATT and CDR2 as SNEGSKA (reference sequence). For the CDR3, the DNA is TGCAGTGCTAGAAGAGAGGGGGGCCAAGAGACCCAGTACTTC. This sequence encodes CSARREGGQETQYF.

This clonotype was detected many times. This chain links TRBV11-3 with TRBJ1-1, with TRBD1 matching 7 bases. Germline values: CDR1 SGHNT, CDR2 YENEEA. The CDR3 covers 16 residues. The J segment lost 4 bases and the V segment lost 5 bases, leaving 13 bases of the junction unmatched. CDR3 sequence (DNA): TGTGCCAGCAGCCATTCCACGACAGGGACGGGCACTGAAGCTTTCTTT. It codes for CASSHSTTGTGTEAFF.

This clonotype has a count of ten or more. The chain links TRBV11-1 to TRBJ1-1; 10 bases line up with TRBD1. Germline V gene sequence: CDR1 SGHAT, CDR2 FQDESV (reference sequence). The CDR3 is 15 amino acids. Trimming at V came to 5 bases and at J to 3 bases, leaving 6 bases not matched to a gene. CDR3 sequence: CASSPPTGGYTEAFF. The CDR3 coding sequence is TGTGCCAGCAGCCCGCCGACAGGGGGCTACACTGAAGCTTTCTTT.

This clonotype appeared many times. The V gene is TRBV6-1, the J gene TRBJ2-7; unclear D gene. CDR1 is MNHNS, CDR2 SASEGT, per germline. There are 15 residues in the CDR3. V gave up 0 bases and J gave up 4 bases, with 13 bases separating them. CDR3 sequence reads: CASSEASAVSYEQYF. In DNA form, the CDR3 reads TGTGCCAGCAGTGAAGCCTCGGCAGTCTCTTACGAGCAGTACTTC.

This clonotype showed up many times. This chain connects TRBV4-2 to TRBJ1-5; D is unresolved. This CDR3 is 15 amino acids long. V shed 1 base and J shed 4 bases, with 11 bases lying between them. Germline-derived CDR1 and CDR2 are LGHNA and YNFKEQ. CDR3 loop: CASSQVLGPNQPQHF. CDR3 nucleotide sequence: TGTGCCAGCAGCCAAGTCTTGGGCCCGAATCAGCCCCAGCATTTT.

This clonotype was detected many times. The V and J genes are TRBV6-5 and TRBJ2-5, with 11 bases that match TRBD2. Germline trimming cut 0 bases from V and 1 base from J; bases unmatched to any gene: 1. Germline CDR1 and CDR2: MNHEY and SVGAGI. The CDR3 spans 16 residues. The CDR3 is CASSYSGTSGQETQYF. The CDR3 nucleotides read TGTGCCAGCAGTTACTCCGGGACTAGCGGCCAAGAGACCCAGTACTTC.

This clonotype was seen ten or more times. V usage is TRBV28 and J usage is TRBJ1-2; D uncertain. V lost 2 bases and J lost 6, with 13 bases in between. Germline-derived CDR1 and CDR2 are MDHEN and SYDVKM. This CDR3 spans 14 amino acids. The CDR3 loop reads CASSLAGTSHGYTF. The CDR3, as DNA: TGTGCCAGCAGTTTAGCGGGAACGTCCCATGGCTACACCTTC.

Many counts were recorded for this clonotype. V is TRBV19 and J is TRBJ2-2; 7 bases are shared with TRBD2. Per the germline V gene, CDR1 is LNHDA and CDR2 is SQIVND (reference sequence). The CDR3 totals 15 residues. With V trimmed by 7 bases and J by 4 bases, 9 bases remained unmatched. The chain's CDR3 is CASTSAGDFTGELFF. CDR3 nucleotides: TGTGCCAGTACTAGTGCGGGGGATTTCACCGGGGAGCTGTTTTTT.

As for this clonotype: At one of its ends the junction is not consistent with the germline gene, which may arise from a read error. The DNA for the CDR3 is TGTGCTAGTGGCACGACCCGGACAGTCAGCAATCAGCCTCAGCATTTT. Its translation is CASGTTRTVSNQPQHF. The V call is TRBV12-5, the J call TRBJ1-5, with D possibly TRBD1 on 6 matching bases. The CDR3 totals 16 residues. The V gene's germline CDR1 is LGHNT and CDR2 FRNRAP.